These T cell receptor beta chains were read from a single sample in a study of T cell repertoires in cytomegalovirus infection. No antigen is known for these receptors. TCRdb processed the reads anew with MiXCR; each CDR3 protein has one entry. The sample records some 920,000 distinct CDR3 sequences, around 31% being singletons. The sequencing here drew on cultured CD8+ T cells from PBMCs, taken from culture after CMV antigen stimulation. The receptor source for this set is a human donor in good health (CMV status not recorded). Some clones in this sample may be carry-over from other donors' samples. The CDR3 runs from the conserved cysteine through the conserved F or W. A D gene is named only where the DNA matches it firmly. Rows give clone size only sometimes, using once, few, many, or a class for an expanded clone.

D gene: TRBD1
clone size: NA
J gene: TRBJ1-2
V gene: TRBV28
CDR3 length: 19
CDR3 protein: CASSLGGVQGALSRYGYTF
CDR3 DNA: TGTGCCAGCAGTTTAGGGGGCGTACAGGGGGCGCTTAGTCGCTATGGCTACACCTTC

D gene: TRBD2
clone size: NA
J gene: TRBJ2-7
V gene: TRBV5-6
CDR3 length: 17
CDR3 protein: CASSPPKGLAGAYEQYF
CDR3 DNA: TGTGCCAGCAGCCCACCTAAGGGACTAGCGGGGGCCTACGAGCAGTACTTC

D gene: NA
clone size: NA
J gene: TRBJ1-5
V gene: TRBV19
CDR3 length: 14
CDR3 protein: CASSIEAAVWPQHF
CDR3 DNA: TGTGCCAGTAGTATAGAGGCTGCCGTATGGCCCCAGCATTTT

D gene: NA
clone size: few
J gene: TRBJ1-1
V gene: TRBV10-2
CDR3 length: 12
CDR3 protein: CASKDASAEAFF
CDR3 DNA: TGCGCCAGCAAGGACGCGAGTGCTGAAGCTTTCTTT

D gene: TRBD1
clone size: NA
J gene: TRBJ1-2
V gene: TRBV6-5
CDR3 length: 15
CDR3 protein: CASSYHRDSSYGYTF
CDR3 DNA: TGTGCCAGCAGTTATCATAGGGACAGTTCCTATGGCTACACCTTC

D gene: NA
clone size: NA
J gene: TRBJ1-6
V gene: TRBV24-1
CDR3 length: 16
CDR3 protein: CATSALTEGRNSPLHF
CDR3 DNA: TGTGCCACCAGTGCTTTGACCGAGGGACGGAATTCACCCCTCCACTTT

D gene: NA
clone size: NA
J gene: TRBJ1-4
V gene: TRBV7-2
CDR3 length: 16
CDR3 protein: CASSLTMGTVIEKLFF
CDR3 DNA: TGTGCCAGCAGCTTAACGATGGGAACAGTTATAGAAAAACTGTTTTTT

D gene: NA
clone size: NA
J gene: TRBJ2-5
V gene: TRBV12-3/TRBV12-4
CDR3 length: 13
CDR3 protein: CASSIPREETQYF
CDR3 DNA: TGTGCCAGCAGCATCCCCCGGGAAGAGACCCAGTACTTC

D gene: TRBD1
clone size: many
J gene: TRBJ2-2
V gene: TRBV7-9
CDR3 length: 14
CDR3 protein: CASSWTGLSGELFF
CDR3 DNA: TGTGCCAGCAGCTGGACAGGGCTTTCCGGGGAGCTGTTTTTT

D gene: NA
clone size: NA
J gene: TRBJ2-7
V gene: TRBV5-8
CDR3 length: 16
CDR3 protein: CASSALPAGTSYEQYF
CDR3 DNA: TGTGCCAGCAGCGCACTCCCCGCCGGGACATCCTACGAGCAGTACTTC

D gene: NA
clone size: few
J gene: TRBJ1-3
V gene: TRBV11-2
CDR3 length: 15
CDR3 protein: CASSFGVSSGNTIYF
CDR3 DNA: TGTGCCAGCAGCTTTGGAGTGAGCTCTGGAAACACCATATATTTT

D gene: NA
clone size: NA
J gene: TRBJ1-4
V gene: TRBV28
CDR3 length: 13
CDR3 protein: CASSFSSDEKLFF
CDR3 DNA: TGTGCCAGCAGTTTTTCCAGCGATGAAAAACTGTTTTTT

D gene: TRBD1
clone size: once
J gene: TRBJ1-2
V gene: TRBV7-9
CDR3 length: 14
CDR3 protein: CASSLPRQGPGYTF
CDR3 DNA: TGTGCCAGCAGCCTCCCGAGACAGGGTCCCGGCTACACCTTC

D gene: NA
clone size: NA
J gene: TRBJ1-2
V gene: TRBV6-5
CDR3 length: 13
CDR3 protein: CAAKGETVYGYTF
CDR3 DNA: TGTGCCGCCAAGGGGGAAACGGTCTATGGCTACACCTTC

D gene: NA
clone size: NA
J gene: TRBJ2-2
V gene: TRBV7-8
CDR3 length: 16
CDR3 protein: CASSLELPLSTGELFF
CDR3 DNA: TGTGCCAGCAGCTTAGAACTGCCCCTATCCACCGGGGAGCTGTTTTTT

D gene: TRBD2
clone size: many
J gene: TRBJ2-1
V gene: TRBV7-3
CDR3 length: 13
CDR3 protein: CASSLQGGNEQFF
CDR3 DNA: TGTGCCAGCAGCTTGCAGGGAGGGAATGAGCAGTTCTTC

D gene: TRBD1
clone size: many
J gene: TRBJ1-5
V gene: TRBV6-6
CDR3 length: 16
CDR3 protein: CASSHWGQGADQPQHF
CDR3 DNA: TGTGCCAGCAGTCACTGGGGACAGGGGGCTGATCAGCCCCAGCATTTT

D gene: NA
clone size: few
J gene: TRBJ1-2
V gene: TRBV4-1
CDR3 length: 14
CDR3 protein: CASSVTLINYGYTF
CDR3 DNA: TGCGCCAGCAGCGTGACGCTGATTAACTATGGCTACACCTTC

D gene: NA
clone size: few
J gene: TRBJ1-5
V gene: TRBV5-6
CDR3 length: 16
CDR3 protein: CASSLAGEARNQPQHF
CDR3 DNA: TGTGCCAGCAGCTTGGCCGGGGAGGCGAGGAATCAGCCCCAGCATTTT

D gene: NA
clone size: NA
J gene: TRBJ2-5
V gene: TRBV6-1
CDR3 length: 10
CDR3 protein: CASRSQTQYF
CDR3 DNA: TGTGCCAGCAGAAGTCAGACCCAGTACTTC

D gene: NA
clone size: NA
J gene: TRBJ2-3
V gene: TRBV12-3/TRBV12-4
CDR3 length: 15
CDR3 protein: CASSPITGSTDTQYF
CDR3 DNA: TGTGCCAGCAGTCCTATTACCGGGAGCACAGATACGCAGTATTTT

D gene: NA
clone size: once
J gene: TRBJ2-7
V gene: TRBV2
CDR3 length: 13
CDR3 protein: CASSGGRAYEQYF
CDR3 DNA: TGTGCCAGCAGTGGGGGTCGCGCCTACGAGCAGTACTTC

D gene: TRBD1
clone size: NA
J gene: TRBJ1-1
V gene: TRBV6-5
CDR3 length: 13
CDR3 protein: CASTETGGLEAFF
CDR3 DNA: TGTGCCAGCACCGAGACAGGGGGTCTTGAAGCTTTCTTT

D gene: NA
clone size: NA
J gene: TRBJ2-3
V gene: TRBV9
CDR3 length: 14
CDR3 protein: CASSSPGGADTQYF
CDR3 DNA: TGTGCCAGCAGCTCCCCCGGGGGAGCAGATACGCAGTATTTT

D gene: NA
clone size: NA
J gene: TRBJ2-7
V gene: TRBV20-1
CDR3 length: 15
CDR3 protein: CSARDRGEAVYEQYF
CDR3 DNA: TGCAGTGCTAGAGATCGCGGGGAGGCTGTCTACGAGCAGTACTTC

D gene: TRBD1
clone size: many
J gene: TRBJ2-1
V gene: TRBV7-2
CDR3 length: 14
CDR3 protein: CASSEGQGAGEQFF
CDR3 DNA: TGTGCCAGCAGCGAAGGACAGGGGGCCGGTGAGCAGTTCTTC

D gene: TRBD1
clone size: many
J gene: TRBJ2-5
V gene: TRBV6-1
CDR3 length: 14
CDR3 protein: CASSSGQGQETQYF
CDR3 DNA: TGTGCCAGCAGCTCTGGACAGGGCCAAGAGACCCAGTACTTC

D gene: NA
clone size: many
J gene: TRBJ2-1
V gene: TRBV7-2
CDR3 length: 15
CDR3 protein: CASSPRRSSYNEQFF
CDR3 DNA: TGTGCCAGCAGCCCCCGACGGAGCTCCTACAATGAGCAGTTCTTC

D gene: NA
clone size: few
J gene: TRBJ1-2
V gene: TRBV6-2/TRBV6-3
CDR3 length: 14
CDR3 protein: CASSPRGRFPGYTF
CDR3 DNA: TGTGCCAGCAGCCCGAGGGGGAGGTTTCCTGGCTACACCTTC

D gene: NA
clone size: many
J gene: TRBJ2-5
V gene: TRBV7-9
CDR3 length: 15
CDR3 protein: CASSLKSYRDETQYF
CDR3 DNA: TGTGCCAGCAGCTTAAAGAGTTACAGGGACGAGACCCAGTACTTC

D gene: TRBD1
clone size: many
J gene: TRBJ2-1
V gene: TRBV7-8
CDR3 length: 16
CDR3 protein: CASSLAGDRGAVEQFF
CDR3 DNA: TGTGCCAGCAGCTTAGCAGGGGACAGGGGTGCCGTTGAGCAGTTCTTC

D gene: NA
clone size: NA
J gene: TRBJ2-7
V gene: TRBV29-1
CDR3 length: 13
CDR3 protein: CSVERQSSYEQYF
CDR3 DNA: TGCAGCGTTGAAAGACAGAGCTCCTACGAGCAGTACTTC

D gene: NA
clone size: few
J gene: TRBJ2-2
V gene: TRBV9
CDR3 length: 13
CDR3 protein: CASGVPHTGELFF
CDR3 DNA: TGTGCCAGCGGGGTGCCACACACCGGGGAGCTGTTTTTT

D gene: TRBD1
clone size: NA
J gene: TRBJ2-1
V gene: TRBV19
CDR3 length: 14
CDR3 protein: CASGGTGSYNEQFF
CDR3 DNA: TGTGCCAGTGGGGGGACAGGGTCCTACAATGAGCAGTTCTTC

D gene: NA
clone size: many
J gene: TRBJ2-2
V gene: TRBV7-2
CDR3 length: 15
CDR3 protein: CASSPDRKNTGELFF
CDR3 DNA: TGTGCCAGCAGCCCCGACAGAAAGAACACCGGGGAGCTGTTTTTT

D gene: NA
clone size: NA
J gene: TRBJ1-5
V gene: TRBV19
CDR3 length: 13
CDR3 protein: CASSTYPVRAQHF
CDR3 DNA: TGTGCCAGTAGTACTTACCCGGTTCGGGCCCAGCATTTT

D gene: NA
clone size: NA
J gene: TRBJ1-1
V gene: TRBV7-9
CDR3 length: 18
CDR3 protein: CASSFPQDLAWSDTEAFF
CDR3 DNA: TGTGCCAGCAGCTTTCCCCAGGACCTGGCATGGAGTGACACTGAAGCTTTCTTT

D gene: NA
clone size: NA
J gene: TRBJ1-1
V gene: TRBV20-1
CDR3 length: 12
CDR3 protein: CSAHRTGRYAFF
CDR3 DNA: TGCAGTGCCCATCGTACAGGGAGGTACGCTTTCTTT

D gene: NA
clone size: NA
J gene: TRBJ2-3
V gene: TRBV4-3
CDR3 length: 15
CDR3 protein: CASSQDGDFTDTQYF
CDR3 DNA: TGCGCCAGCAGCCAAGATGGGGATTTCACAGATACGCAGTATTTT

D gene: TRBD1
clone size: few
J gene: TRBJ2-7
V gene: TRBV6-5
CDR3 length: 15
CDR3 protein: CASRLRDRGRNEQYF
CDR3 DNA: TGTGCCAGCAGGTTACGGGACAGGGGGCGGAACGAGCAGTACTTC

D gene: TRBD1
clone size: few
J gene: TRBJ1-2
V gene: TRBV9
CDR3 length: 13
CDR3 protein: CASRGQGSYGYTF
CDR3 DNA: TGTGCCAGCAGGGGACAGGGGAGCTATGGCTACACCTTC

D gene: TRBD1
clone size: NA
J gene: TRBJ1-1
V gene: TRBV6-1
CDR3 length: 12
CDR3 protein: CASRSTGVEAFF
CDR3 DNA: TGTGCCAGCAGATCGACAGGGGTGGAAGCTTTCTTT

D gene: NA
clone size: NA
J gene: TRBJ1-1
V gene: TRBV7-6
CDR3 length: 13
CDR3 protein: CASSPYLGTEAFF
CDR3 DNA: TGTGCCAGCAGCCCTTATCTGGGCACTGAAGCTTTCTTT

D gene: NA
clone size: NA
J gene: TRBJ2-5
V gene: TRBV27
CDR3 length: 16
CDR3 protein: CASSSLEAGYQETQYF
CDR3 DNA: TGTGCCAGCAGTTCCCTTGAAGCAGGGTACCAAGAGACCCAGTACTTC

D gene: TRBD1
clone size: NA
J gene: TRBJ2-3
V gene: TRBV2
CDR3 length: 17
CDR3 protein: CASAPSPGTGRSDTQYF
CDR3 DNA: TGTGCCAGCGCCCCTTCCCCCGGGACAGGGCGTTCAGATACGCAGTATTTT

D gene: NA
clone size: NA
J gene: TRBJ2-7
V gene: TRBV6-5
CDR3 length: 17
CDR3 protein: CASSYSTGRAPSREQYF
CDR3 DNA: TGTGCCAGCAGTTACTCGACGGGTAGGGCCCCTTCACGGGAGCAGTACTTC

D gene: TRBD1
clone size: few
J gene: TRBJ1-6
V gene: TRBV7-3
CDR3 length: 14
CDR3 protein: CASSLTGQGAPLHF
CDR3 DNA: TGTGCCAGCAGCTTAACCGGACAGGGTGCACCCCTCCACTTT

D gene: NA
clone size: NA
J gene: TRBJ2-3
V gene: TRBV27
CDR3 length: 18
CDR3 protein: CASSLGEGALLGMDTQYF
CDR3 DNA: TGTGCCAGCAGTTTAGGCGAAGGGGCCCTACTAGGAATGGATACGCAGTATTTT

D gene: NA
clone size: NA
J gene: TRBJ2-1
V gene: TRBV7-6
CDR3 length: 16
CDR3 protein: CASSPLAVSSYNEQFF
CDR3 DNA: TGTGCCAGCAGCCCGCTGGCGGTTAGCTCCTACAATGAGCAGTTCTTC

D gene: TRBD2
clone size: NA
J gene: TRBJ2-1
V gene: TRBV15
CDR3 length: 15
CDR3 protein: CATSSRTSGLNEQFF
CDR3 DNA: TGTGCCACCAGCTCACGGACTAGCGGGCTCAATGAGCAGTTCTTC

D gene: TRBD1
clone size: NA
J gene: TRBJ2-5
V gene: TRBV28
CDR3 length: 15
CDR3 protein: CASSEVTGGRETQYF
CDR3 DNA: TGTGCCAGCAGTGAAGTGACAGGGGGCAGGGAGACCCAGTACTTC

D gene: NA
clone size: few
J gene: TRBJ2-2
V gene: TRBV12-3/TRBV12-4
CDR3 length: 16
CDR3 protein: CASSSRTQSNTGELFF
CDR3 DNA: TGTGCCAGCAGTTCCCGGACACAATCGAACACCGGGGAGCTGTTTTTT

D gene: NA
clone size: NA
J gene: TRBJ2-3
V gene: TRBV11-2
CDR3 length: 15
CDR3 protein: CASSPYRGLPDTQYF
CDR3 DNA: TGTGCCAGCAGCCCTTATCGGGGGCTGCCAGATACGCAGTATTTT

D gene: NA
clone size: NA
J gene: TRBJ1-2
V gene: TRBV27
CDR3 length: 12
CDR3 protein: CATRLGSNGYTF
CDR3 DNA: TGTGCCACCAGACTGGGATCAAATGGCTACACCTTC

D gene: NA
clone size: many
J gene: TRBJ2-5
V gene: TRBV6-1
CDR3 length: 15
CDR3 protein: CASSSIRDNQETQYF
CDR3 DNA: TGTGCCAGCAGTTCGATTAGGGACAATCAAGAGACCCAGTACTTC

D gene: NA
clone size: few
J gene: TRBJ1-2
V gene: TRBV6-1
CDR3 length: 18
CDR3 protein: CASTPTKAFAGRVYGYTF
CDR3 DNA: TGTGCCAGCACCCCTACTAAGGCCTTCGCAGGGAGGGTCTATGGCTACACCTTC

D gene: NA
clone size: few
J gene: TRBJ2-7
V gene: TRBV27
CDR3 length: 15
CDR3 protein: CASSFRGQVAYEQYF
CDR3 DNA: TGTGCCAGCAGTTTTCGTGGGCAGGTAGCCTACGAGCAGTACTTC

D gene: NA
clone size: NA
J gene: TRBJ1-5
V gene: TRBV24-1
CDR3 length: 14
CDR3 protein: CATSSWGSNQPQHF
CDR3 DNA: TGTGCCACCAGTTCGTGGGGTTCCAATCAGCCCCAGCATTTT

D gene: TRBD1
clone size: few
J gene: TRBJ2-1
V gene: TRBV10-2
CDR3 length: 15
CDR3 protein: CASSDRDRGFNEQFF
CDR3 DNA: TGCGCCAGCAGTGACCGGGACAGGGGGTTCAATGAGCAGTTCTTC